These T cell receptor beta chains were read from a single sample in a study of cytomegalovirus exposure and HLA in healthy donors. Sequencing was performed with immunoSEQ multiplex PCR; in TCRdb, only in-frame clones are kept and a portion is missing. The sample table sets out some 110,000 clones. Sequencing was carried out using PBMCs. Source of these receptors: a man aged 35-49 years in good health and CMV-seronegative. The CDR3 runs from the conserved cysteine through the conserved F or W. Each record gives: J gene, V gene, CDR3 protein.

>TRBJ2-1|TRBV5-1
CASSLGREGGEQFF
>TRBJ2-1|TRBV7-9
CASSPLGTGGNNEQFF
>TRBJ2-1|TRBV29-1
CSVVRGPPYNEQFF
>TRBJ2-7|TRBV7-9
CASSSTGPSYEQYF
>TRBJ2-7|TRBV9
CASSPTSGAPYEQYF
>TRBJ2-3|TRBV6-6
CASSYLTDTQYF
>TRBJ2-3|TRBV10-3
CAIIGDSRGTQYF
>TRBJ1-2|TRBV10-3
CAISDPLLYGYTF
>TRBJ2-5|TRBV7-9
CASSPDRQETQYF
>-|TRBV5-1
CASTPMGAVGQGEQYF
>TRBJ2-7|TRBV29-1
CSVEMSSGTWQYF
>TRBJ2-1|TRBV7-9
CASSTPLVGSSYNEQFF
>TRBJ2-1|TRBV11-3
CASSSVSNEQFF
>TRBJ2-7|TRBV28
CASSLPLGTVGEQYF
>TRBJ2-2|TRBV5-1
CASSLAIAGGRSTGELFF
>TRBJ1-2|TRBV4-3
CASSQEWGGGYGYTF
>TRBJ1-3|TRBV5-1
CASSLDATGDTIYF
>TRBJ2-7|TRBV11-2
CASSFLQGISSYEQYF
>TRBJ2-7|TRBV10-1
CASSRDIPYEQYF
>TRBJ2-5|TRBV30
CAWGVGGAEETQYF
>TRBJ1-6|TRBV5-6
CASSFQGGLNNSPLHF
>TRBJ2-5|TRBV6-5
CASSYGSTGIETQYF
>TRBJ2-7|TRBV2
CASREEELWEQYF
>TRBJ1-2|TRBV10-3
CAISELGGRRANYGYTF
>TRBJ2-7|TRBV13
CASRGGSYEQYF
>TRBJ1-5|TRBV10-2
CASSETSNQPQHF
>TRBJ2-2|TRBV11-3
CASSYSGMNTGELFF
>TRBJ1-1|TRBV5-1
CASSLAGTGPNTEAFF
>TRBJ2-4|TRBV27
CASSKTDRGRVYDKNIQYF
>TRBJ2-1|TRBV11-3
CASSLDSVLPEQFF
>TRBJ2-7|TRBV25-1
CASSEFRTSGYYEQYF
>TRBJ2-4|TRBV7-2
CASSPTKNIQYF
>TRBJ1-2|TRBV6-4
CASRDQGSYGYTF
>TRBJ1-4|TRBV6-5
CASSFASVANEKLFF
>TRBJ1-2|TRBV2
CASSEGGPAEINYGYTF
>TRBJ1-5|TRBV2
CASSEEQGGQPQHF
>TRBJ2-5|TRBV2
CASSEEVVQETQYF
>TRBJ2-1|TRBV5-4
CASSLVGLAGYNEQFF
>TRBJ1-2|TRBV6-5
CASSRAGRGYTF
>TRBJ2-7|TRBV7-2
CASSRDRAGYEQYF
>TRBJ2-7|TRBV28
CASSPGSSGRNEQYF
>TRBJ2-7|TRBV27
CATPLSTGKIWNTYEQYF
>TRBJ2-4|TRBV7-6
CASSLLGGTSGSTQYF
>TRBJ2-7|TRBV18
CASSPRGTEQYF
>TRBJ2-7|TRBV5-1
CASSLVPSGRTGEQYF
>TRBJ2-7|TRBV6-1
CASFFTGGTYEQYF